The 3 T cell receptor beta chains below come from one sample, sequenced in a study of cytomegalovirus exposure and HLA in healthy donors. PCR used 60 Vbeta primers and 13 Jbeta primers. Generated by immunoSEQ multiplex PCR, the TCRdb table keeps only in-frame clones and is missing some. The sample consists of 150,000 to 200,000 clones, around 79% of them appearing once. The sequencing sample was made of PBMCs. These TCRs come from a woman aged 45-60 years in good health and CMV-seronegative.

In its sample, this clone was seen a few times. The V and J genes are TRBV6-1 and TRBJ1-2, with a weak D call TRBD1 (5 bases). Germline-derived CDR1 and CDR2 are MNHNS and SASEGT. Trimming removed 2 bases at V and 8 bases at J, with 18 bases between. This CDR3 has 15 amino acids. CDR3 sequence: CASSERPQDLRGYTF. The CDR3 DNA sequence: TGTGCCAGCAGTGAACGGCCACAGGACCTCCGAGGCTACACCTTC.

J is TRBJ1-2 and V is TRBV6-5, with 11 bases fitting TRBD1. Germline CDR1 and CDR2: MNHEY and SVGAGI. With 2 bases clipped from V and 8 bases from J, the junction kept 10 bases outside the gene matches. The CDR3 runs to 16 residues. CDR3 sequence reads: CASSYTRDRGFRGYTF. As DNA, the CDR3 is TGTGCCAGCAGTTACACGCGGGACAGGGGGTTTCGGGGCTACACCTTC.

The chain has TRBV15 and TRBJ2-7; D is perhaps TRBD1 (5 bases). The CDR3 has 14 amino acids. Trimming left V 0 bases short and J 1 base short, with 7 bases between. Germline V gene sequence: CDR1 LNHNV, CDR2 YYDKDF (reference sequence). The CDR3 bases are TGTGCCACCAGCAGAGAGCCAGGGTCCTACGAGCAGTACTTC. This codes for CATSREPGSYEQYF.